Below are 8 T cell receptor beta chains sequenced from a single sample in a study of blood T cell repertoires in COVID-19. Profiled with immunoSEQ multiplex PCR; TCRdb holds only in-frame clones, not every one. This sample has roughly 74,000 clones, with around 88% found just once. The sequenced sample was PBMCs or T cells enriched from blood (not recorded which). These receptor sequences come from a woman between 50 and 59 years old with acute COVID-19.

The chain recombines TRBV25-1 with TRBJ2-2; 10 bases agree with TRBD2. V gave up 6 bases and J gave up 1 base; unmatched junction bases: 2. This CDR3 spans 15 amino acids. From germline, CDR1 is MGHDK and CDR2 SYGVNS. The CDR3 region has the DNA TGTGCCAGCAGGCGGACTAGCGGGAACACCGGGGAGCTGTTTTTT. It encodes CASRRTSGNTGELFF. The full variable domain, in which reference TRBV25-1 and TRBJ2-2 provide the parts outside the CDR3, is EADIYQTPRYLVIGTGKKITLECSQTMGHDKMYWYQQDPGMELHLIHYSYGVNSTEKGDLSSESTVSRIRTEHFPLTLESARPSHTSQYLCASRRTSGNTGELFFGEGSRLTVL.

The chain is built from TRBV19 and TRBJ2-7; TRBD2 aligns across 12 bases. Germline lookup yields CDR1 LNHDA and CDR2 SQIVND (reference sequence). V shed 9 bases and J 3 bases; nucleotides not matched to a gene: 6. This CDR3 has 14 residues. The CDR3 region has the DNA TGTGCCAGCAGACTAGCGGGAGATTACTACGAGCAGTACTTC. This gives the protein CASRLAGDYYEQYF.

The chain is built from TRBV30 and TRBJ1-1; D perhaps matches TRBD1 (6 bases). Between the trimmed V and J ends, which lost 4 bases and 6 bases, there was a span of 15 bases. CDR3 size: 13 residues. In germline, CDR1 is GTSNPN, CDR2 SVGIG (reference sequence). The CDR3 region is CAWTPGTMAEAFF. Written as DNA, the CDR3 is TGTGCCTGGACACCCGGGACAATGGCTGAAGCTTTCTTT.

The chain combines TRBV2 with TRBJ1-6; a possible D gene is TRBD1 (6 bases). V dropped 5 bases and J dropped 7 bases, with 12 bases sitting between them. The CDR3 is made up of 14 amino acids. Germline V gene lookup returns CDR1 SNHLY and CDR2 FYNNEI. The CDR3 DNA follows: TGTGCCAGCAGTCCCGGGACAAGCAATTCACCCCTCCACTTT. Its translation is CASSPGTSNSPLHF.

This clone was observed a single time. This rearrangement joins TRBV12-3 or TRBV12-4 to TRBJ1-6; 7 bases are shared with TRBD1. The CDR3 loop spans 12 amino acids. Losses at the gene ends were 6 bases for V and 11 bases for J; bases not matched to a gene: 4. Here the CDR3 DNA reads TGTGCCAGCAGCCTCGACAGGGCACCCCTCCACTTT. It encodes CASSLDRAPLHF.

This clone was seen a single time. The chain couples TRBV9 to TRBJ2-1; 13 nucleotides line up with TRBD2. Germline V gene data show CDR1 as SGDLS and CDR2 as YYNGEE. The CDR3 runs to 16 residues. V lost 4 bases to trimming and J lost 4 bases; unmatched junction nucleotides: 5. The CDR3 DNA is TGTGCCAGCAGCCCTAGACTAGCGGGAGGATACAATGAGCAGTTCTTC. Protein product: CASSPRLAGGYNEQFF.

The rearrangement links TRBV5-8 to TRBJ2-2; D may be TRBD2 (6 bases). In germline, CDR1 is SGHTS, CDR2 YDEGEE. There are 15 residues in the CDR3. V lost 4 bases and J 2 bases, leaving 12 bases between the germline ends. CDR3 protein: CASSRRAGNTGELFF. In nucleotides, the CDR3 is TGTGCCAGCAGCCGTCGGGCGGGAAACACCGGGGAGCTGTTTTTT.

The chain combines TRBV14 with TRBJ1-1; no clear D gene. This CDR3 has 13 amino acids. V was clipped by 4 bases and J by 8 bases, with 14 bases between them. Germline V lookup: CDR1 SGHDN, CDR2 FVKESK. CDR3 region: CASSRKRGGEAFF. CDR3 sequence (DNA): TGTGCCAGCAGCCGGAAACGGGGTGGGGAAGCTTTCTTT.